This T cell receptor beta chain was captured by sequencing in a study of blood T cell repertoires in COVID-19. Assay: immunoSEQ multiplex PCR; the TCRdb copy retains only in-frame clones and omits some. The sample shows fewer than 250,000 clones, roughly 86% of them seen only once. The CDR3 totals 11 residues. V gene TRBV21-1 combines with J gene TRBJ1-2; the table's D call, TRBD1, was not checked against the DNA. TRBV21-1 corresponds to a pseudogene. The TCR was taken from a man between 45 and 60 years old with acute or convalescent COVID-19. Sequencing input: peripheral blood. The CDR3 region has the DNA TGTGCCAGCAGGACGGACAGCGGCTACACCTTC. Translated: CASRTDSGYTF.